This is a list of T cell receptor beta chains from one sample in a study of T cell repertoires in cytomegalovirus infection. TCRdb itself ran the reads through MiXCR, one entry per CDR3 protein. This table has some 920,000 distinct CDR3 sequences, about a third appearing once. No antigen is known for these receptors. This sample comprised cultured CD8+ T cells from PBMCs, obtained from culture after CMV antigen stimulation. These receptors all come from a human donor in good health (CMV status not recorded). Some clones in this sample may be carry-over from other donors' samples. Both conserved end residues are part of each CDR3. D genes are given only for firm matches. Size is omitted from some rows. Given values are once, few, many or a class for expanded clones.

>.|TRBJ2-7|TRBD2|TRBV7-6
CASSLAPGTSGSYEQYF
TGTGCCAGCAGCTTAGCCCCCGGGACTAGCGGCTCCTACGAGCAGTACTTC
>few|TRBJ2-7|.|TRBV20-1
CSADQPSSYEQYF
TGCAGTGCCGATCAGCCCTCCTCCTACGAGCAGTACTTC
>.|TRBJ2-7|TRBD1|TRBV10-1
CASSGTGAYYEQYF
TGCGCCAGCAGTGGGACAGGGGCCTACTACGAGCAGTACTTC
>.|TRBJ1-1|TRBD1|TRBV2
CASRPGQGWTEAFF
TGTGCCAGCAGGCCGGGACAGGGGTGGACTGAAGCTTTCTTT
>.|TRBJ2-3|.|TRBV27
CATFGGEESADTQYF
TGTGCCACTTTCGGAGGGGAGGAAAGCGCAGATACGCAGTATTTT
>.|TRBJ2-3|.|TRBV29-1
CSVEARGGWRDTQYF
TGCAGCGTTGAAGCCAGGGGGGGGTGGAGAGATACGCAGTATTTT
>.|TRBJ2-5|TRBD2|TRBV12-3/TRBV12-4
CASSPGLAGGRGTQYF
TGTGCCAGCAGCCCCGGACTAGCGGGGGGGCGGGGGACCCAGTACTTC
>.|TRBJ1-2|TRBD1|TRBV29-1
CSTPSRGQGTNYGYTF
TGCAGCACTCCTTCGCGGGGACAGGGCACTAACTATGGCTACACCTTC
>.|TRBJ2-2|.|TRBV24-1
CATSDLRWDTGELFF
TGTGCCACCAGTGATTTGAGATGGGACACCGGGGAGCTGTTTTTT
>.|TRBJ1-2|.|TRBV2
CAWGGSAVGLLDGYTF
TGTGCCTGGGGAGGTTCGGCCGTCGGCCTCCTCGATGGCTACACCTTC
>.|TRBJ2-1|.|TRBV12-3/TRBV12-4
CASSLEGDLGNEQFF
TGTGCCAGCAGTTTGGAGGGAGACTTGGGGAATGAGCAGTTCTTC
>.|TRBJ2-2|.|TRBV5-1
CASSLAAGRVNTGELFF
TGCGCCAGCAGCTTGGCCGCGGGACGAGTGAACACCGGGGAGCTGTTTTTT
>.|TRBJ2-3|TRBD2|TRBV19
CASSPEIRLAGGTDTQYF
TGTGCCAGTAGTCCCGAGATAAGGCTAGCGGGGGGCACAGATACGCAGTATTTT
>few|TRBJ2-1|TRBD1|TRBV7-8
CASSLDRDRATNEQFF
TGTGCCAGCAGCTTAGACCGGGACAGGGCTACCAATGAGCAGTTCTTC
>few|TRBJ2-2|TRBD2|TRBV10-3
CASAGPLAGNTGELFF
TGTGCCTCAGCGGGCCCGCTAGCGGGGAACACCGGGGAGCTGTTTTTT
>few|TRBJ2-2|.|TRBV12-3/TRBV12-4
CASSFNLVGGELFF
TGTGCCAGCAGTTTTAACCTAGTTGGCGGGGAGCTGTTTTTT
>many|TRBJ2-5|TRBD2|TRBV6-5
CASSSSGGETQYF
TGTGCCAGCAGTTCTAGCGGGGGAGAGACCCAGTACTTC
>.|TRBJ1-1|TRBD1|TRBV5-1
CASSGWDRDRTEAFF
TGCGCCAGCAGCGGGTGGGACAGGGATCGGACTGAAGCTTTCTTT
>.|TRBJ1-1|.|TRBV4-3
CASSQDQGMRNTEAFF
TGCGCCAGCAGCCAAGATCAGGGAATGAGGAACACTGAAGCTTTCTTT
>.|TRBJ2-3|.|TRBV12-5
CASSGNTDTQYF
TGTGCTAGTTCAGGGAACACAGATACGCAGTATTTT
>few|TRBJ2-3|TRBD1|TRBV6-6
CASSYSGTGDEQYF
TGTGCCAGCAGTTACTCAGGGACAGGGGATGAGCAGTATTTT
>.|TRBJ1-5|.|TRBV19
CATHAGTSNQPQHF
TGTGCCACCCACGCGGGGACAAGTAATCAGCCCCAGCATTTT
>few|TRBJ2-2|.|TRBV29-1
CSAPALNTGELFF
TGCAGCGCTCCGGCCCTTAACACCGGGGAGCTGTTTTTT
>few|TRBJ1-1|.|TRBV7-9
CASSPFTGQTEAFF
TGTGCCAGCAGCCCGTTTACTGGACAGACTGAAGCTTTCTTT
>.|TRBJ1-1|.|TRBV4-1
CASSQNPLSEAFF
TGCGCCAGCAGCCAAAACCCCCTCTCTGAAGCTTTCTTT
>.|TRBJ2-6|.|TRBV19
CASSIGGRYSGANVLTF
TGTGCCAGTAGTATTGGGGGCAGGTACTCTGGGGCCAACGTCCTGACTTTC
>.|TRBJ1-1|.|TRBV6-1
CASSEALGRSNTEAFF
TGTGCCAGCAGTGAAGCCCTCGGGCGGTCGAACACTGAAGCTTTCTTT
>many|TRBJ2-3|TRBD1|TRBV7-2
CASSPTGGIADTQYF
TGTGCCAGCAGCCCAACAGGGGGCATTGCAGATACGCAGTATTTT
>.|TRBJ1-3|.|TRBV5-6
CASSLGGKAGNTIYF
TGTGCCAGCAGCTTAGGTGGGAAGGCTGGAAACACCATATATTTT
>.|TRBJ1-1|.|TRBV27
CASSRAGTLEGNTEAFF
TGTGCCAGCAGTAGAGCGGGAACCCTAGAGGGGAACACTGAAGCTTTCTTT
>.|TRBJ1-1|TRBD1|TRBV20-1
CSAPGAGRGVLNTEAFF
TGCAGTGCGCCGGGGGCAGGCAGGGGGGTTCTGAACACTGAAGCTTTCTTT
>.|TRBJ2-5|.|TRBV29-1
CSVDKEARQETQYF
TGCAGCGTTGATAAGGAGGCCAGGCAAGAGACCCAGTACTTC
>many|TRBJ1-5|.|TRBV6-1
CASSEYESGQPQHF
TGTGCCAGCAGTGAATATGAGAGCGGTCAGCCCCAGCATTTT
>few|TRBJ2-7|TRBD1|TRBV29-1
CRADRDYEQYF
TGCAGAGCTGACAGGGATTACGAGCAGTACTTC
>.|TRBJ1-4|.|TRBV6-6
CASNYGELTNEKLFF
TGTGCCAGCAACTACGGGGAGTTGACTAATGAAAAACTGTTTTTT
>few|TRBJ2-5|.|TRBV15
CATSVYGIPQETQYF
TGTGCCACCAGCGTATACGGGATACCTCAAGAGACCCAGTACTTC
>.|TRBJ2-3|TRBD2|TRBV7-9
CASSLKSYAGDRGDTQYF
TGTGCCAGCAGCTTAAAGAGCTACGCGGGGGACCGGGGAGATACGCAGTATTTT
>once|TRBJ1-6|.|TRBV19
CASNSLGSYNSPLHF
TGTGCCAGTAACTCTCTTGGCTCCTATAATTCACCCCTCCACTTT
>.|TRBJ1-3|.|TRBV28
CASSSIGFFQGLVGNTIYF
TGTGCCAGCAGTTCCATTGGCTTTTTCCAGGGCTTGGTTGGAAACACCATATATTTT
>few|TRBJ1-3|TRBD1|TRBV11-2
CASSPRRDRELDTIYF
TGTGCCAGCAGCCCAAGAAGGGACAGGGAGTTGGACACCATATATTTT
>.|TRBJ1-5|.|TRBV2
CASRYNSNQPQHF
TGTGCCAGCAGGTACAATAGCAATCAGCCCCAGCATTTT
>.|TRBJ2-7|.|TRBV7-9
CASSQRQPYEQYF
TGTGCCAGCAGCCAGAGACAGCCCTACGAGCAGTACTTC
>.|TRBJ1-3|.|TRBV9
CASSAAVRSGNTIYF
TGTGCCAGCAGCGCCGCCGTCCGCTCTGGAAACACCATATATTTT
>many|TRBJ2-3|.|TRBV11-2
CASSLYRGDTQYF
TGTGCCAGCAGCTTGTACCGGGGGGATACGCAGTATTTT
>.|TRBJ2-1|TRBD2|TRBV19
CASSIEGTSGGGSSYNEQFF
TGTGCCAGTAGTATAGAAGGGACTAGCGGGGGGGGAAGCTCCTACAATGAGCAGTTCTTC
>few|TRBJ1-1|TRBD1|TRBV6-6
CASSSTGTGKAFF
TGTGCCAGCAGTTCTACCGGGACAGGGAAAGCTTTCTTT
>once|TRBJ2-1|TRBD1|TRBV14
CASSFTDRAPVGEQFF
TGTGCCAGCAGCTTCACGGACAGGGCCCCAGTAGGTGAGCAGTTCTTC
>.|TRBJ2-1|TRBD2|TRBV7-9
CASSLGRTSGGASEQFF
TGTGCCAGCAGCTTAGGGCGGACTAGCGGGGGGGCGTCTGAGCAGTTCTTC
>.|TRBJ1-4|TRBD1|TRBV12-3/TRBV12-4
CASSYRGRWEKLFF
TGTGCCAGCAGTTACAGGGGGCGCTGGGAAAAACTGTTTTTT